This T cell receptor (beta chain) was recorded in a study of blood T cell repertoires in COVID-19. Here immunoSEQ multiplex PCR was the method, and the copy in TCRdb shows in-frame clones only, minus some. The top ten hold around 4.8% of the sample, which has more than 95,000 clones, around 82% seen once. Germline V gene data show CDR1 as SGHRS and CDR2 as YFSETQ. The V gene lost 5 bases and the J gene lost 3 bases, with 14 bases spanning the gap. The CDR3 covers 14 residues. The receptor was isolated from a man between 60 and 70 years old with acute or convalescent COVID-19. Sequenced: peripheral blood. The V and J genes are TRBV5-1 and TRBJ2-5, with D perhaps matching TRBD1 (5 bases). The CDR3 is CASRGVGVEETQYF. In DNA form, the CDR3 reads TGCGCCAGCAGAGGTGTAGGGGTAGAAGAGACCCAGTACTTC.